This passage covers 14 T cell receptor beta chains from one sample sequenced in a study of cytomegalovirus exposure and HLA in healthy donors. Amplification used 60 Vbeta primers and 13 Jbeta primers. Profiling relied on immunoSEQ multiplex PCR, and the TCRdb table lists in-frame clones only, not all of them. This sample has around 150,000 clones, with about 80% found just once. Sequencing input: PBMCs. The source is a man between 18 and 29 years old in good health and CMV-seropositive.

This sequence joins TRBV5-5 and TRBJ2-7; possibly TRBD2 for D (5 bases). V dropped 5 bases and J dropped 6 bases, with 12 bases sitting between them. Germline loops: CDR1 SGHKS, CDR2 YYEKEE (reference sequence). CDR3 length equals 12 residues. CDR3 bases: TGTGCCAGCAGTCCCCTCGGGGTCGAGCAGTACTTC. It yields the protein CASSPLGVEQYF.

The V gene is TRBV6-1, the J gene TRBJ2-2; no definite D call. Germline CDR1 and CDR2: MNHNS and SASEGT. The CDR3 is 15 residues long. Trimming removed 8 bases at V and 3 bases at J, with 16 bases between. The CDR3 region is CASFRWALDTGELFF. The CDR3, as DNA: TGTGCCAGCTTCAGGTGGGCGCTGGACACCGGGGAGCTGTTTTTT.

This clone was seen a handful of times. V gene TRBV11-2 combines with J gene TRBJ1-1; 9 bases align to TRBD1. CDR1 is SGHAT, CDR2 FQNNGV, per germline. J gave up 5 bases and V 6 bases, and 10 bases lay outside the gene matches. The CDR3 has 15 amino acids. The CDR3 sequence: CASRHTGGSWTEAFF. DNA for the CDR3: TGTGCCAGCAGACATACAGGGGGCTCATGGACTGAAGCTTTCTTT.

The genes are TRBV4-1 and TRBJ2-7; 8 nucleotides match TRBD2. V trimming: 8 bases; J trimming: 4 bases; junction bases outside the gene matches: 4. CDR3 size: 12 residues. The germline CDR1 and CDR2 sequences are MGHRA and YSYEKL. DNA of the CDR3: TGCGCCAGCCGCGGGACTAGTTACGAGCAGTACTTC. Its protein is CASRGTSYEQYF.

Turning to this clone: Other nucleotide sequences from this sample produce the same CDR3. This chain links TRBV27 with TRBJ2-7; possibly TRBD2 for D (6 bases). This CDR3 has 14 amino acids. V was shortened by 3 bases and J by 4 bases, with 13 bases between the two germline ends. Germline V gives CDR1 MNHEY, CDR2 SMNVEV (reference sequence). The CDR3 here is CASSFSGSNYEQYF. CDR3 nucleotide sequence: TGTGCCAGCAGTTTTAGCGGCTCCAATTACGAGCAGTACTTC.

This clone was counted a few times. This chain links TRBV11-2 with TRBJ1-4, with TRBD1 identical over 9 bases. The CDR3 is 14 residues long. V gave up 5 bases and J gave up 8 bases; unmatched junction bases: 6. Germline CDR1 is SGHAT and CDR2 is FQNNGV. Here the CDR3 DNA reads TGTGCCAGCAGCCAGGACAGGGGAGGGGAAAAACTGTTTTTT. It translates to CASSQDRGGEKLFF.

This rearrangement joins TRBV11-2 to TRBJ2-5; the match to TRBD2 covers 10 bases. In germline, CDR1 is SGHAT, CDR2 FQNNGV. The CDR3 consists of 18 residues. V trimming: 5 bases; J trimming: 4 bases; junction bases outside the gene matches: 16. CDR3 sequence: CASSPRGGSSGRLETQYF. The CDR3 DNA is TGTGCCAGCAGCCCACGAGGAGGGAGTAGCGGGAGGTTAGAGACCCAGTACTTC.

This rearrangement joins TRBV5-1 to TRBJ1-1; no clear D gene. Germline CDR1 reads SGHRS; CDR2 reads YFSETQ. This CDR3 is built from 15 residues. Deletions cut 0 bases from V and 1 base from J, with 10 bases between. This CDR3 is CASSLEVTPNTEAFF. The CDR3 DNA reads as TGCGCCAGCAGCTTGGAGGTGACACCGAACACTGAAGCTTTCTTT.

CDR3 in amino acids: CASSHQNGEQYF. The DNA of the CDR3 is TGCGCCAGCAGCCACCAGAACGGGGAGCAGTACTTC. The chain combines TRBV4-1 with TRBJ2-5; a possible D gene is TRBD2 (5 bases). Per germline, CDR1 MGHRA and CDR2 YSYEKL. V was pared by 3 bases and J by 11 bases, with 13 bases between. The CDR3 runs to 12 residues.

The chain links TRBV5-1 to TRBJ1-5; the match to TRBD1 covers 7 bases. With V trimmed by 3 bases and J by 4 bases, 4 bases remained unmatched. The V gene's germline CDR1 is SGHRS and CDR2 YFSETQ. The CDR3 sequence is 14 residues long. The CDR3 DNA reads as TGCGCCAGCAGCTCCTCAGGGGGGAATCAGCCCCAGCATTTT. It yields the protein CASSSSGGNQPQHF.

This clone was observed a few times. The CDR3 DNA reads as TGTGCCAGCAGCTTGGATGGTCGAGGGACTGAAGCTTTCTTT. Its translation is CASSLDGRGTEAFF. The chain is built from TRBV5-4 and TRBJ1-1; no clear D. Germline assignment: CDR1 SGHNT and CDR2 YYREEE (reference sequence). V lost 0 bases and J 5 bases, leaving 11 bases between the germline ends. The CDR3 has 14 amino acids.

The genes are TRBV5-1 and TRBJ2-7; TRBD1 aligns across 7 bases. This CDR3 contains 13 residues. Germline assignment: CDR1 SGHRS and CDR2 YFSETQ. V shed 1 base and J 6 bases; nucleotides not matched to a gene: 4. The CDR3 sequence is CASSLNRGREQYF. CDR3 sequence (DNA): TGCGCCAGCAGCTTGAACAGGGGTCGCGAGCAGTACTTC.

The chain combines TRBV27 with TRBJ2-7, with D possibly TRBD1 on 6 matching bases. Trimming cost V 6 bases and J 4 bases, with 16 bases left between them. From germline, CDR1 is MNHEY and CDR2 SMNVEV (reference sequence). This CDR3 has 14 amino acids. In nucleotides, the CDR3 is TGTGCCAGCAGCACCGGGACAAAAGTTTACGAGCAGTACTTC. This translates into CASSTGTKVYEQYF.

The chain employs TRBV7-8 and TRBJ1-2; TRBD1 is a possible D gene (6 bases). Germline lookup yields CDR1 SGHVS and CDR2 FQNEAQ. This CDR3 is 16 amino acids long. The V and J ends lost 2 bases and 3 bases respectively, with 16 bases between them. CDR3 region: CASSLRERGSDYGYTF. The CDR3 DNA follows: TGTGCCAGCAGCTTACGGGAAAGGGGGTCGGACTATGGCTACACCTTC.